The rows below give T cell receptor beta chains drawn from one sample of a study of shared clonotypes between healthy human individuals. TCRdb's copy holds only in-frame clones and misses some; the assay was immunoSEQ multiplex PCR. The data hold about 1.1 million clones, with around three quarters observed a single time. Sequencing input: memory CD4+ T cells from PBMCs. The origin of the receptors is a man aged 18 to 30 in good health. Some clones in this sample may be carry-over from other donors' samples. CDR3s include the opening cysteine and the closing phenylalanine or tryptophan. The D gene is left open where the match is weak. Some rows mark clone size as missing; the rest say once, few, many or name a class of expanded clone.

v_gene	abundance	j_gene	d_gene	CDR3aa	CDR3nt
TRBV18	.	TRBJ2-7	.	CASSAQGIRSWQYF	TGTGCCAGCTCAGCTCAGGGGATCCGGAGTTGGCAGTACTTC
TRBV4-2	.	TRBJ1-1	.	CASSQEGEGTEAFF	TGTGCCAGCAGCCAAGAGGGGGAGGGCACTGAAGCTTTCTTT
TRBV5-1	many	TRBJ1-2	.	CASSREEGYNGYTF	TGCGCCAGCAGCCGTGAGGAGGGGTACAATGGCTACACCTTC
TRBV15	.	TRBJ2-5	.	CATSRDGNQETQYF	TGTGCCACCAGCAGAGACGGAAACCAAGAGACCCAGTACTTC
TRBV11-2	once	TRBJ2-7	.	CASSRQANFYEQYF	TGTGCCAGCAGCAGACAGGCCAATTTCTACGAGCAGTACTTC
TRBV6-5	.	TRBJ1-5	.	CASSSDSVTNQPQHF	TGTGCCAGCAGTTCAGATTCGGTGACGAATCAGCCCCAGCATTTT
TRBV28	.	TRBJ1-2	TRBD1	CASRGTGGANGYTF	TGTGCCAGCAGAGGGACAGGGGGCGCCAATGGCTACACCTTC
TRBV5-1	.	TRBJ2-3	TRBD1	CASSSGTGSRDTQYF	TGCGCCAGCAGCTCTGGGACAGGGTCTAGAGATACGCAGTATTTT
TRBV7-9	.	TRBJ1-1	TRBD1	CASNGQGRTEAFF	TGTGCCAGCAACGGACAGGGCAGAACTGAAGCTTTCTTT
TRBV2	.	TRBJ2-5	.	CASRPGLQETQYF	TGTGCCAGCAGGCCAGGACTACAAGAGACCCAGTACTTC
TRBV5-1	.	TRBJ1-2	.	CASSRARGGYTF	TGCGCCAGCAGCCGGGCTAGAGGTGGCTACACCTTC
TRBV30	once	TRBJ1-1	TRBD1	CAWSAGTGGTEAFF	TGTGCCTGGAGTGCCGGGACAGGGGGCACTGAAGCTTTCTTT
TRBV2	few	TRBJ2-5	TRBD1	CASSERGQGQETQYF	TGTGCCAGCAGTGAGAGGGGGCAGGGCCAAGAGACCCAGTACTTC
TRBV5-1	.	TRBJ2-1	TRBD1	CASSVQGDSYNEQFF	TGCGCCAGCAGTGTTCAGGGGGACTCCTACAATGAGCAGTTCTTC
TRBV15	.	TRBJ2-5	.	CATSRETAGRGEETQYF	TGTGCCACCAGCAGAGAGACTGCGGGAAGGGGGGAAGAGACCCAGTACTTC